Below are 2 T cell receptor beta chains sequenced from a single sample in a study of blood T cell repertoires in COVID-19 (dated by TCRdb to 2020 to 2022). Receptor amplification or capture employed the immunoSEQ multiplex PCR assay. TCRdb re-hosts the immuneACCESS table, in-frame sequences only. Its copies lack some clones; in the studies checked, an unresolved V gene accounts for under half of them, and the cause for the rest is not known. Recorded for this sample are about 220,000 clones; 88% of them occurred a single time. The biggest ten clones account for about 2.4% of the sample. Source material: PBMCs or T cells enriched from blood (not recorded which). The receptor source for this set is a woman aged 30 to 39 who had recovered from COVID-19.

The gene calls are TRBV21-1 and TRBJ1-2. TRBV21-1 is flagged as a pseudogene. The CDR3 covers 19 residues. CDR3 loop: CASSKKWGVEGPFNYGYTF. DNA for the CDR3: TGTGCCAGCAGCAAAAAATGGGGGGTTGAGGGCCCCTTTAACTATGGCTACACCTTC.

V gene TRBV5-1 combines with J gene TRBJ1-4; 9 nucleotides match TRBD1. Germline V CDR1 and CDR2: SGHRS, YFSETQ. With V trimmed by 2 bases and J by 7 bases, 3 bases remained unmatched. This CDR3 spans 14 amino acids. The CDR3 protein is CASSFGQGIEKLFF. DNA of the CDR3: TGCGCCAGCAGCTTTGGACAGGGGATTGAAAAACTGTTTTTT.